A single sample is the source of the 5 T cell receptor beta chains below, sequenced in a study of early T cells in non-severe SARS-CoV-2 infection. TCRdb independently ran MiXCR on the 5' RACE reads; one entry per CDR3 protein. The sample has roughly 57,000 distinct CDR3 sequences; about 13% are singletons. The input for sequencing was whole blood, taken at baseline. These receptors all come from an adult who was a healthcare worker with PCR-confirmed SARS-CoV-2 infection or an uninfected control (not recorded which).

The CDR3 loop is CASSVEPGAQETQYF. For the CDR3, the DNA is TGTGCCAGCAGCGTAGAGCCAGGGGCGCAAGAGACCCAGTACTTC. This chain joins TRBV9 and TRBJ2-5, with TRBD1 as a possible D gene (6 bases). Germline V gives CDR1 SGDLS, CDR2 YYNGEE. CDR3 length: 15 amino acids. Trimming took 0 bases from V and 2 from J, leaving 11 bases between them.

This clonotype was counted only a few times. The gene calls are TRBV7-2 and TRBJ2-3, with 12 bases fitting TRBD2. The germline gives CDR1 SGHTA, CDR2 FQGNSA. The CDR3 has 16 residues. Trimming removed 1 base from V and 6 bases from J; junction bases left unmatched: 5. DNA of the CDR3: TGTGCCAGCAGCTTAGGACTAGCGGGAGTAACGGATACGCAGTATTTT. As protein: CASSLGLAGVTDTQYF.

This clonotype has at least ten counts. The V gene is TRBV30, the J gene TRBJ2-1, with TRBD2 matching 14 bases. The V gene end was trimmed by 2 bases and the J gene end by 15 bases; junction bases not matched to a gene: 9. The CDR3 is made up of 14 amino acids. In germline, CDR1 is GTSNPN, CDR2 SVGIG (reference sequence). The CDR3 region has the DNA TGTGCCTGGAGTCCCGGGACTAGCGGGAGAAATGGGTTCTTC. This translates into CAWSPGTSGRNGFF.

The V and J genes are TRBV24-1 and TRBJ2-1; tentatively, D is TRBD2 (5 bases). This CDR3 region has 18 residues. The germline gives CDR1 KGHDR, CDR2 SFDVKD. With 0 bases removed from V and 0 bases from J, the gap between germline ends came to 14 bases. The DNA for the CDR3 is TGTGCCACCAGTGATTTGCCGGGGTTCCCGGCCTCCTACAATGAGCAGTTCTTC. Residues: CATSDLPGFPASYNEQFF.

The V call is TRBV25-1, the J call TRBJ1-1, with 8 bases fitting TRBD1. Trimming cost V 10 bases and J 0 bases; bases outside gene matches: 7. CDR3 length equals 14 residues. Germline-derived CDR1 and CDR2 are MGHDK and SYGVNS. The CDR3 DNA is TGTGCCACCGCCGGGACAGGTATGAACACTGAAGCTTTCTTT. Translated, it gives CATAGTGMNTEAFF.